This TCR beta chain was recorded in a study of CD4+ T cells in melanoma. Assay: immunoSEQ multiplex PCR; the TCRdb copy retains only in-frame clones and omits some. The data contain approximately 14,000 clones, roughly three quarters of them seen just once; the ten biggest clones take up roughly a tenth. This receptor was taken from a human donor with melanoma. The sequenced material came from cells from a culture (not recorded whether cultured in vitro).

The CDR3, as DNA: TGTGCCATCAGTGAGCTCGGGACTGAGCAGTTCTTC. Translated: CAISELGTEQFF. The chain recombines TRBV10-3 with TRBJ2-1; either TRBD1 or TRBD2 may supply D (5 bases each). Trimming removed 2 bases at V and 9 bases at J, with 8 bases between. The V gene's germline CDR1 is ENHRY and CDR2 SYGVKD. The CDR3 covers 12 residues.